The 27 T cell receptor beta chains given below trace back to one sample, sequenced in a study of cytomegalovirus exposure and HLA in healthy donors. Researchers ran the PCR with 60 Vbeta and 13 Jbeta primers. The protocol was immunoSEQ multiplex PCR, while the TCRdb copy is restricted to in-frame clones and leaves out a portion. Of 40,000 or so clones listed, approximately 70% are singletons. The sample comprised PBMCs. All receptors come from a man aged 35 to 55 in good health and CMV-seronegative.

This rearrangement joins TRBV15 to TRBJ2-7; TRBD1 matches 8 bases. Germline CDR1 and CDR2: LNHNV and YYDKDF (reference sequence). V lost 0 bases and J lost 3; bases outside the gene matches: 1. CDR3 length equals 14 residues. The CDR3 coding sequence is TGTGCCACCAGCAGAGATACAGGGGGCTACGAGCAGTACTTC. It codes for CATSRDTGGYEQYF.

CDR3 amino acids: CASSPSHIGDGYTF. CDR3 bases: TGTGCCAGCAGCCCTAGCCACATAGGAGATGGCTACACCTTC. The chain recombines TRBV7-2 with TRBJ1-2; no clear D gene. Germline V CDR1 and CDR2: SGHTA, FQGNSA. Between the trimmed V and J ends, which lost 5 bases and 6 bases, there was a span of 16 bases. This CDR3 spans 14 amino acids.

J is TRBJ1-5 and V is TRBV6-1; 10 positions match TRBD1. V shed 5 bases and J 5 bases; nucleotides not matched to a gene: 6. CDR3 length: 15 residues. The V gene's germline CDR1 is MNHNS and CDR2 SASEGT. The CDR3 sequence: CASSWGQGLDQPQHF. The CDR3 DNA reads TGTGCCAGCAGTTGGGGACAGGGGTTGGATCAGCCCCAGCATTTT.

The CDR3, as DNA: TGCGCCAGCAGCCAAGACAGGATGAACACTGAAGCTTTCTTT. Amino acid sequence: CASSQDRMNTEAFF. The V call is TRBV4-3, the J call TRBJ1-1, with unresolved D. The CDR3 is 14 residues long. The germline CDR1 and CDR2 sequences are LGHNA and YSLEER. Trimming removed 0 bases from V and 0 bases from J, with 5 bases in between.

This clone was counted once. The chain links TRBV7-5 to TRBJ1-1. TRBV7-5 constitutes a pseudogene. The CDR3 is made up of 18 amino acids. The CDR3 bases are TGTGCCAGAAGCCGACGAGGGGGGGCTTTACATCGGAACACTGAAGCTTTCTTT. It yields the protein CARSRRGGALHRNTEAFF.

This clone was detected once. The gene calls are TRBV2 and TRBJ1-1; 12 positions match TRBD1. The CDR3 extends over 15 amino acids. Germline V gives CDR1 SNHLY, CDR2 FYNNEI. With V trimmed by 6 bases and J by 5 bases, 7 bases remained unmatched. CDR3 amino acids: CASRQGTGGATEAFF. In DNA, the CDR3 is TGTGCCAGCAGACAAGGGACAGGGGGCGCAACTGAAGCTTTCTTT. The complete variable domain, with remaining parts taken from reference TRBV2 and TRBJ1-1, reads EPEVTQTPSHQVTQMGQEVILRCVPISNHLYFYWYRQILGQKVEFLVSFYNNEISEKSEIFDDQFSVERPDGSNFTLKIRSTKLEDSAMYFCASRQGTGGATEAFFGQGTRLTVV.

The chain employs TRBV11-2 and TRBJ2-1; 8 nucleotides line up with TRBD2. V was pared by 5 bases and J by 4 bases, with 7 bases of the junction left unmatched. CDR3 length: 15 amino acids. Germline lookup yields CDR1 SGHAT and CDR2 FQNNGV. CDR3 region: CASSLSGTSYNEQFF. The CDR3 region has the DNA TGTGCCAGCAGCCTTAGCGGGACCTCTTACAATGAGCAGTTCTTC.

This clone was counted only a few times. This sequence joins TRBV9 and TRBJ2-5, with 8 bases fitting TRBD2. The CDR3 sequence is 15 residues long. The germline gives CDR1 SGDLS, CDR2 YYNGEE. J lost 5 bases, V lost 3 bases, and 9 bases had no gene match. Here the CDR3 DNA reads TGTGCCAGCAGCGGACCCGGGGGGGGGTTGGAGACCCAGTACTTC. The encoded protein is CASSGPGGGLETQYF. The complete variable domain, with remaining parts taken from reference TRBV9 and TRBJ2-5, reads DSGVTQTPKHLITATGQRVTLRCSPRSGDLSVYWYQQSLDQGLQFLIQYYNGEERAKGNILERFSAQQFPDLHSELNLSSLELGDSALYFCASSGPGGGLETQYFGPGTRLLVL.

There are a few counts of this clone. This sequence joins TRBV18 and TRBJ1-1, with 9 bases aligning to TRBD1. This CDR3 spans 14 amino acids. Germline V gene data show CDR1 as KGHSH and CDR2 as LQKENI. Trimming at V came to 5 bases and at J to 4 bases, leaving 5 bases not matched to a gene. The CDR3 bases are TGTGCCAGCTCAAGGGACAGGGCCTCCACTGAAGCTTTCTTT. It translates to CASSRDRASTEAFF.

This clone has just one count. The rearrangement links TRBV5-1 to TRBJ1-5, with D perhaps matching TRBD1 (5 bases). This CDR3 comprises 15 residues. The V end lost 3 bases, the J end lost 4 bases, and 14 bases lay between the germline ends. CDR1 SGHRS and CDR2 YFSETQ come from the germline V gene. The CDR3: CASSSDGGWNQPQHF. The CDR3 DNA is TGCGCCAGCAGCTCAGACGGGGGTTGGAATCAGCCCCAGCATTTT.

The chain couples TRBV10-3 to TRBJ1-1, with a possible D match to TRBD1 (6 bases). Germline V gene sequence: CDR1 ENHRY, CDR2 SYGVKD. The CDR3 extends over 14 amino acids. The V and J ends lost 10 bases and 8 bases respectively, with 23 bases between them. CDR3 sequence: CATGEGQHAGEAFF. In DNA, the CDR3 is TGTGCCACCGGGGAGGGACAACACGCGGGGGAAGCTTTCTTT.

This clone was counted between two and nine times. The J gene is TRBJ1-4, the V gene TRBV30; 8 bases agree with TRBD1. V shed 5 bases, J shed 2 bases, and the junction held 7 bases outside the gene matches. CDR1 is GTSNPN, CDR2 SVGIG, per germline (reference sequence). There are 15 residues in the CDR3. The CDR3 DNA follows: TGTGCCTGGGCGACAGGGGTGTCGACTAATGAAAAACTGTTTTTT. It codes for CAWATGVSTNEKLFF.

The chain couples TRBV27 to TRBJ2-3, with 9 bases identical to TRBD2. V shed 5 bases and J 11 bases; nucleotides not matched to a gene: 11. Germline V gene sequence: CDR1 MNHEY, CDR2 SMNVEV (reference sequence). The length of the CDR3 is 14 residues. CDR3 protein: CASSLSRGGQGQYF. The CDR3 DNA reads TGTGCCAGCAGTCTCTCGCGGGGGGGCCAGGGGCAGTATTTT.

This chain connects TRBV25-1 to TRBJ1-1; 7 nucleotides line up with TRBD1. CDR3 length: 15 residues. Germline CDR1 and CDR2: MGHDK and SYGVNS. V trimming: 3 bases; J trimming: 6 bases; junction bases outside the gene matches: 10. The CDR3 DNA sequence: TGTGCCAGCAGTGATGGGCAGGGGGAGAGCGCTGAAGCTTTCTTT. Its protein is CASSDGQGESAEAFF.

The CDR3 region is CASSLSGTGFNEQYF. CDR3 in DNA: TGTGCCAGCAGCTTATCAGGGACAGGGTTCAACGAGCAGTACTTC. This chain uses TRBV7-2 with TRBJ2-7; 9 bases line up with TRBD1. The CDR3 loop spans 15 amino acids. The germline V gene encodes CDR1 SGHTA and CDR2 FQGNSA. V lost 2 bases to trimming and J lost 5 bases; unmatched junction nucleotides: 7.

The chain couples TRBV30 to TRBJ1-2; D not resolved. The germline V gene has CDR1 GTSNPN and CDR2 SVGIG (reference sequence). V lost 0 bases to trimming and J lost 1 base, with 6 bases between them. This CDR3 has 13 amino acids. The CDR3 is CAWSVFLNYGYTF. DNA for the CDR3: TGTGCCTGGAGTGTTTTTCTTAACTATGGCTACACCTTC.

The chain is built from TRBV5-1 and TRBJ1-4; D perhaps matches TRBD1 (5 bases). The germline V gene has CDR1 SGHRS and CDR2 YFSETQ. With 0 bases removed from V and 3 bases from J, the gap between germline ends came to 6 bases. The CDR3 loop spans 14 amino acids. CDR3 DNA sequence: TGCGCCAGCAGCTTGGGCAGGGCTAATGAAAAACTGTTTTTT. Translated, it gives CASSLGRANEKLFF.

V and J are TRBV19 and TRBJ1-1; unclear D gene. There are 13 residues in the CDR3. Germline V gives CDR1 LNHDA, CDR2 SQIVND (reference sequence). Trimming cost V 3 bases and J 8 bases, with 13 bases left between them. CDR3 region: CASSIPGEGEAFF. The CDR3 nucleotides read TGTGCCAGTAGTATCCCCGGGGAGGGAGAAGCTTTCTTT.

This CDR3 reads CASSSTGGNTEAFF. The DNA of the CDR3 is TGCGCCAGCAGCTCGACAGGGGGGAACACTGAAGCTTTCTTT. This chain links TRBV5-1 with TRBJ1-1; the match to TRBD1 covers 9 bases. Trimming cost V 3 bases and J 1 base; bases outside gene matches: 1. CDR1 and CDR2 (germline): SGHRS, YFSETQ. The CDR3 is 14 residues long.

The gene calls are TRBV2 and TRBJ1-2, with 12 nucleotides matching TRBD1. The V and J ends lost 6 bases and 5 bases, in that order; junction bases with no gene match: 10. Per germline, CDR1 SNHLY and CDR2 FYNNEI. The CDR3 has 16 amino acids. The CDR3 nucleotides are TGTGCCAGCAGCGACCGGGGACAGGGGGCTTGGTATGGCTACACCTTC. Its translation: CASSDRGQGAWYGYTF.

V usage is TRBV4-1 and J usage is TRBJ1-1; D is undetermined. Germline CDR1 and CDR2: MGHRA and YSYEKL. The CDR3 runs to 16 residues. The V end lost 0 bases, the J end lost 0 bases, and 11 bases lay between the germline ends. CDR3 sequence (DNA): TGCGCCAGCAGCCAAGATCCCACTTCTTTGAACACTGAAGCTTTCTTT. It codes for CASSQDPTSLNTEAFF.

As to this clone: At one end the junction does not follow the germline gene, possibly because of a read error. The J gene is TRBJ1-2, the V gene TRBV28; 9 nucleotides agree with TRBD1. Germline CDR1 MDHEN, CDR2 SYDVKM. CDR3 size: 15 residues. For the CDR3, the DNA is TGTGCCAGCAGTTTGGGGACAGGGTTACCTATGGCTATAGCCTTC. Protein: CASSLGTGLPMAIAF.

This clone showed up just a few times. The CDR3 reads CASSDTSGGYNEQFF. CDR3 in DNA: TGTGCCAGCAGTGACACTAGCGGGGGGTACAATGAGCAGTTCTTC. This chain connects TRBV6-4 to TRBJ2-1; the match to TRBD2 covers 12 bases. In germline, CDR1 is MRHNA, CDR2 SNTAGT. After removal of 2 bases from V and 4 bases from J, the junction contained 0 bases not matched to a gene. The CDR3 sequence is 15 residues long.

The V call is TRBV2, the J call TRBJ1-1; 11 nucleotides match TRBD1. Unmatched junction bases numbered 9, after V lost 6 bases and J lost 9 bases. The CDR3 sequence is 14 residues long. CDR1 is SNHLY and CDR2 is FYNNEI in the germline V gene. CDR3 coding DNA: TGTGCCAGCAGGGAGGACAGGGGGCATGGAAAAGCTTTCTTT. Translated: CASREDRGHGKAFF.

This clone was found a few times. The V gene is TRBV23-1, the J gene TRBJ2-1; 7 positions match TRBD1. TRBV23-1 is labeled an ORF, and its function is uncertain. The CDR3 covers 17 residues. V gave up 6 bases and J gave up 6 bases; unmatched junction bases: 17. The CDR3 bases are TGCGCCAGCAGGCAACCTCCTCGAGACAGGGCTAGCAATGAGCAGTTCTTC. Translation: CASRQPPRDRASNEQFF.

The chain links TRBV18 to TRBJ2-7; 8 nucleotides match TRBD1. The V and J ends lost 1 base and 5 bases, in that order; junction bases with no gene match: 7. CDR1 is KGHSH, CDR2 LQKENI, per germline. This CDR3 region has 15 residues. CDR3 nucleotides: TGTGCCAGCTCACCACTCCGGGACAGGAGCCACGAGCAGTACTTC. Protein product: CASSPLRDRSHEQYF. The variable domain in full, with the rest retrieved from reference TRBV18 and TRBJ2-7, is NAGVMQNPRHLVRRRGQEARLRCSPMKGHSHVYWYRQLPEEGLKFMVYLQKENIIDESGMPKERFSAEFPKEGPSILRIQQVVRGDSAAYFCASSPLRDRSHEQYFGPGTRLTVT.

The rearrangement links TRBV6-1 to TRBJ2-7, with no clear D. Trimming shortened V by 3 bases and J by 2 bases, and 14 bases separated the two germline ends. The germline CDR1 and CDR2 sequences are MNHNS and SASEGT. CDR3 length: 15 amino acids. The CDR3 loop reads CASSDLGGGTYEQYF. CDR3 DNA sequence: TGTGCCAGCAGTGATTTGGGTGGCGGTACCTACGAGCAGTACTTC.